A single sample gave rise to the 24 T cell receptor beta chains below, sequenced in a study of patients and donors after allogeneic stem cell transplantation. TCRdb reprocessed the RT-PCR reads with MiXCR, giving one entry per CDR3 protein. The table lists hundreds of thousands of distinct CDR3 sequences, approximately 16% of them singletons, with 6.5% to 7.5% in the top ten. The sequencing input was blood, either unsorted or a sorted T cell fraction (not recorded which). These TCRs come from a human donor who was either an allogeneic HSCT recipient or a stem cell or donor lymphocyte infusion donor (not recorded which). It is not recorded whose cells these are; they may come from a transplant donor.

The chain combines TRBV12-3 or TRBV12-4 with TRBJ2-5; 8 nucleotides line up with TRBD1. The CDR3 consists of 14 residues. The ends lost 9 bases at V and 1 base at J; junction bases unmatched: 7. Here the CDR3 DNA reads TGTGCCAGTTCGACCAGGGGGCTCCAAGAGACCCAGTACTTC. Its protein product is CASSTRGLQETQYF.

This clonotype has just a few counts. This chain connects TRBV6-1 to TRBJ1-1; D remains unclear. Germline CDR1 MNHNS, CDR2 SASEGT. V lost 6 bases and J 1 base, leaving 9 bases between the germline ends. The CDR3 extends over 13 amino acids. In DNA form, the CDR3 reads TGTGCCAGCAGGTGGAATCCGAACACTGAAGCTTTCTTT. It translates to CASRWNPNTEAFF.

Details on this clonotype: Given a much more abundant clone one base away, this may be a read error. The rearrangement joins TRBV24-1 to TRBJ2-5, with 11 nucleotides matching TRBD2. The CDR3 runs to 13 residues. Germline V gives CDR1 KGHDR, CDR2 SFDVKD. The CDR3 sequence: CTPGTSGEETQYF. For the CDR3, the DNA is TGTACCCCTGGGACTAGCGGAGAAGAGACCCAGTACTTC.

The chain joins TRBV28 to TRBJ2-2; 12 nucleotides line up with TRBD1. This CDR3 comprises 16 residues. The J segment lost 6 bases and the V segment lost 6 bases, leaving 8 bases of the junction unmatched. Germline V gene data show CDR1 as MDHEN and CDR2 as SYDVKM. CDR3 coding DNA: TGTGCCAGCAGAGCCGGGACAGGGGGCAAGGCCGGGGAGCTGTTTTTT. It codes for CASRAGTGGKAGELFF.

In this sample, this clonotype turned up many times. The CDR3 DNA reads as TGTGCCAGCAGGTCGGCAGGGGTTAATGAAAAACTGTTTTTT. Its translation is CASRSAGVNEKLFF. V is TRBV12-3 or TRBV12-4 and J is TRBJ1-4; tentatively, D is TRBD1 (6 bases). The CDR3 has 14 amino acids. Trimming stripped 6 bases from V and 4 bases from J, with 12 bases between.

The chain has TRBV27 and TRBJ2-7, with 10 bases fitting TRBD1. The CDR3 covers 14 residues. J was trimmed by 6 bases and V by 5 bases; bases with no gene match: 7. The germline gives CDR1 MNHEY, CDR2 SMNVEV (reference sequence). CDR3: CASSERQGASEQYF. CDR3 sequence (DNA): TGTGCCAGCAGTGAGAGACAGGGGGCGAGCGAGCAGTACTTC.

The CDR3 loop is CSARGDRGSQETQYF. The DNA of the CDR3 is TGCAGTGCTAGAGGAGACAGGGGATCTCAAGAGACCCAGTACTTC. The chain links TRBV20-1 to TRBJ2-5; 8 bases map to TRBD1. The CDR3 spans 15 residues. Germline V CDR1 and CDR2: DFQATT, SNEGSKA (reference sequence). V gave up 1 base and J gave up 2 bases; unmatched junction bases: 6.

V is TRBV4-1 and J is TRBJ2-5; 8 nucleotides line up with TRBD1. The CDR3 has 17 amino acids. CDR1 and CDR2 (germline): MGHRA, YSYEKL. The V gene end was trimmed by 3 bases and the J gene end by 1 base; junction bases not matched to a gene: 10. CDR3 sequence: CASSQIGGRGPQETQYF. CDR3 DNA: TGCGCCAGCAGCCAGATCGGCGGCAGGGGGCCCCAAGAGACCCAGTACTTC.

This clonotype was detected many times. The germline gene is not matched at one end of the junction; a read error may be the cause. V is TRBV7-7 and J is TRBJ2-3; D call uncertain. Germline V gene lookup returns CDR1 SSHAT and CDR2 FNYEAQ (reference sequence). The CDR3 runs 13 residues. CDR3 sequence: CASSPGRTDTQYF. CDR3 nucleotides: TGTGCTAGCAGCCCCGGACGCACAGATACGCAGTATTTT.

This clonotype came up a few times. The V gene is TRBV7-6, the J gene TRBJ1-1, with 9 bases matching TRBD1. Per the germline V gene, CDR1 is SGHVS and CDR2 is FNYEAQ. The length of the CDR3 is 16 residues. V gave up 3 bases and J gave up 6 bases; unmatched junction bases: 11. DNA of the CDR3: TGTGCCAGCAGCTTTCCACCGGGACAGGGTCGGCCTGAAGCTTTCTTT. Protein: CASSFPPGQGRPEAFF. The full variable domain, its missing parts supplied by reference TRBV7-6 and TRBJ1-1, is GAGVSQSPRYKVTKRGQDVALRCDPISGHVSLYWYRQALGQGPEFLTYFNYEAQQDKSGLPNDRFSAERPEGSISTLTIQRTEQRDSAMYRCASSFPPGQGRPEAFFGQGTRLTVV.

In its sample, this clonotype was seen many times. This chain joins TRBV6-1 and TRBJ2-3, with 8 bases aligning to TRBD2. The CDR3 runs to 14 residues. Germline values: CDR1 MNHNS, CDR2 SASEGT. The V segment lost 10 bases and the J segment 4 bases; nucleotides outside the gene matches: 10. This CDR3 reads CATLSGSWADTQYF. In nucleotides, the CDR3 is TGTGCCACCCTAAGCGGGAGTTGGGCAGATACGCAGTATTTT.

This clonotype was seen more than once but under ten times. The chain combines TRBV6-5 with TRBJ1-2; no firm D call. Germline values: CDR1 MNHEY, CDR2 SVGAGI. V lost 8 bases to trimming and J lost 4 bases, with 11 bases between them. The CDR3 runs 12 residues. DNA for the CDR3: TGTGCCAGCGGGAGCGGAATCTATGGCTACACCTTC. Translation: CASGSGIYGYTF.

The table lists this clonotype with many counts. V and J are TRBV5-1 and TRBJ2-1; D is possibly TRBD2 (6 bases). Germline V lookup: CDR1 SGHRS, CDR2 YFSETQ. The length of the CDR3 is 10 residues. Trimming removed 5 bases at V and 14 bases at J, with 11 bases between. CDR3 protein: CASRVTRKFF. The DNA for the CDR3 is TGCGCCAGCAGAGTGACTAGGAAGTTCTTC.

This clonotype has just a few counts. The rearrangement uses TRBV2 and TRBJ2-7, with no clear D. Germline V CDR1 and CDR2: SNHLY, FYNNEI. V lost 8 bases and J lost 2, with 22 bases in between. The CDR3 spans 16 residues. CDR3 amino acids: CASFSPYVRSPYEQYF. CDR3 nucleotides: TGTGCCAGCTTTTCTCCGTACGTGCGGAGCCCCTACGAGCAGTACTTC.

The genes are TRBV4-2 and TRBJ2-7; no clear D gene. CDR3 length equals 14 residues. Trimming took off 1 base at V and 1 base at J, with 8 bases between the two ends. Germline V gene data show CDR1 as LGHNA and CDR2 as YNFKEQ. The CDR3 bases are TGTGCCAGCAGCCAAGGGGGTATATCCTACGAGCAGTACTTC. Protein: CASSQGGISYEQYF.

This clonotype showed up just a few times. V and J are TRBV11-2 and TRBJ2-3; tentative D call: TRBD1 (5 bases). The CDR3 has 17 residues. CDR1 is SGHAT, CDR2 FQNNGV, per germline. Trimming took 6 bases from V and 5 from J, leaving 24 bases between them. The CDR3 region is CASRPDKTVRMRDTQYF. The CDR3 bases are TGTGCCAGCAGACCAGACAAGACAGTCCGAATGAGAGATACGCAGTATTTT.

Only a few counts were recorded for this clonotype. The chain uses TRBV5-1 and TRBJ2-7, with D perhaps given as TRBD1 or TRBD2 (5 bases each). V was clipped by 3 bases and J by 4 bases, with 11 bases between them. The CDR3 length is 13 residues. Germline V gives CDR1 SGHRS, CDR2 YFSETQ. The CDR3 here is CASSWGSGYEQYF. In DNA, the CDR3 is TGCGCCAGCAGCTGGGGGTCAGGTTACGAGCAGTACTTC.

V and J are TRBV5-1 and TRBJ1-2, with D possibly being TRBD1 (6 bases). V lost 3 bases and J lost 10, with 22 bases in between. The V gene's germline CDR1 is SGHRS and CDR2 YFSETQ. There are 15 residues in the CDR3. The CDR3 loop reads CASSSIGGSGGDYTF. DNA for the CDR3: TGCGCCAGCAGCTCCATTGGGGGCTCGGGTGGTGACTACACCTTC. Combining the CDR3 with reference TRBV5-1 and TRBJ1-2 gives the whole variable domain KAGVTQTPRYLIKTRGQQVTLSCSPISGHRSVSWYQQTPGQGLQFLFEYFSETQRNKGNFPGRFSGRQFSNSRSEMNVSTLELGDSALYLCASSSIGGSGGDYTFGSGTRLTVV.

This clonotype was detected only a few times. J is TRBJ2-1 and V is TRBV24-1, with D tentatively TRBD1 or TRBD2 (5 bases each). The CDR3 sequence is 18 residues long. Germline V CDR1 and CDR2: KGHDR, SFDVKD. Trimming pared 0 bases from V and 10 bases from J, leaving 24 bases between. The DNA of the CDR3 is TGTGCCACCAGTGATTTGCCTCCCGGGACCAGTATTCTCGAAGAGCAGTTCTTC. It yields the protein CATSDLPPGTSILEEQFF.

This chain uses TRBV14 with TRBJ1-1; no clear D. Germline lookup yields CDR1 SGHDN and CDR2 FVKESK. Trimming pared 4 bases from V and 1 base from J, leaving 10 bases between. This CDR3 is 14 amino acids long. The CDR3 sequence: CASSPYSWNTEAFF. The CDR3 nucleotides are TGTGCCAGCAGCCCGTACTCTTGGAACACTGAAGCTTTCTTT.

The genes are TRBV2 and TRBJ2-5, with 12 bases that match TRBD1. Germline V gives CDR1 SNHLY, CDR2 FYNNEI. J was trimmed by 4 bases and V by 4 bases; bases with no gene match: 4. CDR3 size: 15 residues. The CDR3, as DNA: TGTGCCAGCAGTGCCGGGACAGGGGGCGGAGAGACCCAGTACTTC. Translating gives CASSAGTGGGETQYF. Combining the CDR3 with reference TRBV2 and TRBJ2-5 gives the whole variable domain EPEVTQTPSHQVTQMGQEVILRCVPISNHLYFYWYRQILGQKVEFLVSFYNNEISEKSEIFDDQFSVERPDGSNFTLKIRSTKLEDSAMYFCASSAGTGGGETQYFGPGTRLLVL.

This clonotype came up many times. The V gene is TRBV10-2, the J gene TRBJ2-3, with 10 bases lining up with TRBD2. This CDR3 spans 14 amino acids. CDR1 and CDR2 from the germline V gene are WSHSY and SAAADI. With V trimmed by 6 bases and J by 3 bases, 3 bases remained unmatched. The CDR3 loop reads CASRSGRGTDTQYF. The CDR3 DNA follows: TGCGCCAGCAGAAGCGGGAGGGGAACAGATACGCAGTATTTT.

The V gene is TRBV2, the J gene TRBJ1-1; TRBD1 matches 8 bases. V was pared by 6 bases and J by 4 bases, with 7 bases of the junction left unmatched. Germline CDR1 and CDR2: SNHLY and FYNNEI. CDR3 length equals 14 residues. This CDR3 is CASRFQGAGTEAFF. In nucleotides, the CDR3 is TGTGCCAGCAGATTCCAGGGGGCGGGCACTGAAGCTTTCTTT. The whole variable domain, remainder taken from reference TRBV2 and TRBJ1-1, is EPEVTQTPSHQVTQMGQEVILRCVPISNHLYFYWYRQILGQKVEFLVSFYNNEISEKSEIFDDQFSVERPDGSNFTLKIRSTKLEDSAMYFCASRFQGAGTEAFFGQGTRLTVV.

The DNA for the CDR3 is TGTGCCAGCAGCCAAGATCTCCAGGGGCAAGGGGCAGATACGCAGTATTTT. Encoded protein: CASSQDLQGQGADTQYF. The rearrangement joins TRBV3-1 to TRBJ2-3, with D maybe TRBD1 (6 bases). Germline CDR1 is LGHDT and CDR2 is YNNKEL (reference sequence). Trimming took off 0 bases at V and 4 bases at J, with 17 bases between the two ends. There are 17 residues in the CDR3.